The rows below give T cell receptor beta chains drawn from one sample of a study of shared clonotypes between healthy human individuals. TCRdb's copy holds only in-frame clones and misses some; the assay was immunoSEQ multiplex PCR. This sample has 1.5 million to 2.5 million clones, with less than 95% found just once. The sequencing sample was made of naive CD8+ T cells sorted from blood. These receptors were collected from a man aged 18 to 29 in good health. Both conserved end residues are part of each CDR3. D genes are given only for firm matches. Rows may omit the clone size; those that give it use once, few, many or a size class.

CDR3 protein	CDR3 DNA	V gene	D gene	clone size	J gene
CAVRAGHQETQYF	TGTGCCGTCCGGGCCGGCCACCAAGAGACCCAGTACTTC	TRBV6-1	.	.	TRBJ2-5
CASSFGSQGGSSPLHF	TGTGCCAGCAGTTTTGGTAGTCAAGGTGGGAGTTCACCCCTCCACTTT	TRBV28	.	.	TRBJ1-6
CASSQDNGAEAFF	TGCGCCAGCAGCCAAGATAACGGCGCTGAAGCTTTCTTT	TRBV4-1	.	.	TRBJ1-1
CASSRTGQPQHF	TGCGCCAGCAGCCGGACCGGTCAGCCCCAGCATTTT	TRBV4-1	.	.	TRBJ1-5
CASSRAQGHNSPLHF	TGTGCCAGCTCGAGGGCACAGGGGCATAATTCACCCCTCCACTTT	TRBV2	TRBD1	.	TRBJ1-6
CASLRTVNTEAFF	TGTGCCAGCTTGCGGACTGTGAACACTGAAGCTTTCTTT	TRBV2	.	.	TRBJ1-1
CASSLEGSVTQYF	TGTGCCAGCAGCTTGGAGGGATCAGTTACGCAGTATTTT	TRBV5-6	.	.	TRBJ2-3
CASSKGGATEAFF	TGTGCCAGCTCAAAAGGGGGGGCCACTGAAGCTTTCTTT	TRBV6-5	.	.	TRBJ1-1
CASSDWTSYNEQFF	TGTGCCAGTTCGGACTGGACTTCCTACAATGAGCAGTTCTTC	TRBV19	.	.	TRBJ2-1
CSVEDLRTGYTEAFF	TGCAGCGTTGAAGATTTAAGGACAGGGTACACTGAAGCTTTCTTT	TRBV29-1	TRBD1	.	TRBJ1-1
CASSYGTSAEQYF	TGTGCCAGCAGCTACGGGACTAGCGCCGAGCAGTACTTC	TRBV11-2	TRBD2	.	TRBJ2-7
CASSPTGTGSSEQYF	TGTGCCAGCAGTCCTACCGGGACAGGGTCCTCCGAGCAGTACTTC	TRBV6-5	TRBD1	few	TRBJ2-7
CASTIGAGSTDTQYF	TGTGCCAGCACCATAGGAGCGGGGAGCACAGATACGCAGTATTTT	TRBV2	TRBD2	.	TRBJ2-3
CASSRPENHDEQFF	TGCGCCAGCAGCCGTCCCGAGAACCACGATGAGCAGTTCTTC	TRBV4-1	.	.	TRBJ2-1
CASGPGTGSYNEQFF	TGTGCTAGTGGTCCCGGGACGGGATCCTACAATGAGCAGTTCTTC	TRBV12-5	.	.	TRBJ2-1
CAWSVAGGDYGYTF	TGTGCCTGGAGTGTGGCAGGGGGCGATTATGGCTACACCTTC	TRBV30	TRBD1	.	TRBJ1-2
CASSRDSLTDTQYF	TGTGCCAGCAGTCGGGACAGCCTCACAGATACGCAGTATTTT	TRBV28	TRBD1	.	TRBJ2-3
CASRFRPGQGKNTGELFF	TGCGCCAGCAGGTTCCGCCCGGGACAGGGGAAGAACACCGGGGAGCTGTTTTTT	TRBV5-1	TRBD1	.	TRBJ2-2
CASSLSVGISYEQYF	TGTGCCAGCAGTTTATCGGTAGGGATATCCTACGAGCAGTACTTC	TRBV27	.	.	TRBJ2-7
CASMGPRDSFYGYTF	TGTGCCAGTATGGGCCCCCGGGACAGCTTCTATGGCTACACCTTC	TRBV19	TRBD1	.	TRBJ1-2
CASQDSLSSYEQYF	TGTGCCAGCCAAGACTCTCTGAGCTCCTACGAGCAGTACTTC	TRBV2	.	.	TRBJ2-7
CAIRYDSKYEQYF	TGTGCCATCAGATACGATTCGAAATACGAGCAGTACTTC	TRBV10-3	.	.	TRBJ2-7
CASSSVYNSPLHF	TGTGCCAGCAGTTCCGTCTATAATTCACCCCTCCACTTT	TRBV27	.	.	TRBJ1-6
CASSQGWNSPLHF	TGTGCCAGCAGTCAGGGGTGGAATTCACCCCTCCACTTT	TRBV2	.	.	TRBJ1-6